The next 6 T cell receptor beta chains were all read from a single sample in a study of memory CD4+ T cells and cytomegalovirus serostatus. Single viable CD3+CD4+CD8-CD45RO+ cells were sorted as the memory CD4+ T cells. The protocol was immunoSEQ multiplex PCR, while the TCRdb copy is restricted to in-frame clones and leaves out a portion. The sample has about 92,000 clones, approximately 80% seen once. The sample consisted of memory CD4+ T cells from blood. The receptors originated from an adult in good health and CMV-seropositive.

This clone was observed a few times. The genes are TRBV28 and TRBJ2-1, with 9 bases aligning to TRBD1. CDR1 is MDHEN and CDR2 is SYDVKM in the germline V gene. Trimming cost V 6 bases and J 0 bases; bases outside gene matches: 12. CDR3 size: 18 residues. For the CDR3, the DNA is TGTGCCAGCAGACAAGTCACCGGGACAGGGAGCTCCTACAATGAGCAGTTCTTC. Its protein is CASRQVTGTGSSYNEQFF.

V usage is TRBV7-3 and J usage is TRBJ2-2, with D perhaps TRBD1 (5 bases). CDR1 SGHTA and CDR2 FQGTGA come from the germline V gene. Trimming left V 4 bases short and J 6 bases short, with 9 bases between. The CDR3 is 13 residues long. The CDR3 DNA reads TGTGCCAGCAGCTATTCAGGGTCCGGGGAGCTGTTTTTT. This sequence encodes CASSYSGSGELFF. Combining the CDR3 with reference TRBV7-3 and TRBJ2-2 gives the whole variable domain GAGVSQTPSNKVTEKGKYVELRCDPISGHTALYWYRQSLGQGPEFLIYFQGTGAADDSGLPNDRFFAVRPEGSVSTLKIQRTERGDSAVYLCASSYSGSGELFFGEGSRLTVL.

V is TRBV19 and J is TRBJ2-2, with a tentative D call TRBD1 (6 bases). CDR1 and CDR2 (germline): LNHDA, SQIVND (reference sequence). The CDR3 covers 15 residues. Trimming removed 7 bases at V and 1 base at J, with 13 bases between. The DNA for the CDR3 is TGTGCCAGTATCAGGGGACACTTGAACACCGGGGAGCTGTTTTTT. Its protein product is CASIRGHLNTGELFF. The complete variable domain, with remaining parts taken from reference TRBV19 and TRBJ2-2, reads DGGITQSPKYLFRKEGQNVTLSCEQNLNHDAMYWYRQDPGQGLRLIYYSQIVNDFQKGDIAEGYSVSREKKESFPLTVTSAQKNPTAFYLCASIRGHLNTGELFFGEGSRLTVL.

This clone was observed a handful of times. J is TRBJ2-3 and V is TRBV2, with 10 bases matching TRBD1. The V and J ends lost 6 bases and 5 bases, in that order; junction bases with no gene match: 11. The CDR3 contains 16 residues. CDR1 is SNHLY, CDR2 FYNNEI, per germline. As DNA, the CDR3 is TGTGCCAGCAGATCCCGGACAGGGGGAGAGGGAGATACGCAGTATTTT. Residues: CASRSRTGGEGDTQYF.

V and J are TRBV30 and TRBJ2-7, with TRBD1 matching 9 bases. The CDR3 extends over 14 amino acids. The germline V gene encodes CDR1 GTSNPN and CDR2 SVGIG (reference sequence). With 8 bases clipped from V and 1 base from J, the junction kept 9 bases outside the gene matches. The CDR3, as DNA: TGTGCCAGTATCCGGGACAGGGCATCCTACGAGCAGTACTTC. The encoded protein is CASIRDRASYEQYF.

The J gene is TRBJ1-1, the V gene TRBV6-4; no definite D call. CDR1 and CDR2 from the germline V gene are MRHNA and SNTAGT. V was clipped by 5 bases and J by 3 bases, with 10 bases between them. The CDR3 runs 13 residues. CDR3 bases: TGTGCCAGCAGTTATCAGTCCGACACTGAAGCTTTCTTT. Residues: CASSYQSDTEAFF.